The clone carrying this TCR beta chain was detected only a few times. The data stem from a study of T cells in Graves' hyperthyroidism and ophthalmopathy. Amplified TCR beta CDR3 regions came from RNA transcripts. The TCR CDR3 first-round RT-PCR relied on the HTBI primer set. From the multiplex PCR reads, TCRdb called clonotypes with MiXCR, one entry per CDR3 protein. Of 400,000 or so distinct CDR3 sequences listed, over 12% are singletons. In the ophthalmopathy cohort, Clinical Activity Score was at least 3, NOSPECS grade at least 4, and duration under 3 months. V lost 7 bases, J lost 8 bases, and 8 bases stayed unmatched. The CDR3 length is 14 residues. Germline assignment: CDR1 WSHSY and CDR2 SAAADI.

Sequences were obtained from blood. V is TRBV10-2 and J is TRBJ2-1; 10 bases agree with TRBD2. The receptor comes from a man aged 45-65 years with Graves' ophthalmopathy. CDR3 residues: CASKVTSGSDEQFF. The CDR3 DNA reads TGCGCCAGCAAAGTGACTAGCGGGTCCGATGAGCAGTTCTTC.